The 5 T cell receptor beta chains below come from one sample, sequenced in a study of cytomegalovirus exposure and HLA in healthy donors. PCR employed 60 Vbeta and 13 Jbeta primers. Profiling relied on immunoSEQ multiplex PCR, and the TCRdb table lists in-frame clones only, not all of them. This sample has 150,000 to 200,000 clones, with around 78% found just once. The sample consisted of PBMCs. The receptor set was obtained from a woman aged 35 to 49 in good health and CMV-seronegative.

The CDR3 loop reads CATSTSSAEATEAFF. In DNA form, the CDR3 reads TGTGCCACCAGCACCTCTAGTGCGGAGGCCACTGAAGCTTTCTTT. The chain couples TRBV15 to TRBJ1-1; D remains unclear. This CDR3 is 15 amino acids long. CDR1 is LNHNV and CDR2 is YYDKDF in the germline V gene (reference sequence). V lost 4 bases and J lost 4, with 16 bases in between.

This sequence joins TRBV7-3 and TRBJ2-3; weak D call: TRBD2 (6 bases). Germline values: CDR1 SGHTA, CDR2 FQGTGA. The CDR3 totals 15 residues. V dropped 6 bases and J dropped 2 bases, with 15 bases sitting between them. The CDR3 region has the DNA TGTGCCAGCAGTTCTACGGGGGACCCCACAGATACGCAGTATTTT. It translates to CASSSTGDPTDTQYF.

The table lists this clone with a few counts. This chain joins TRBV4-2 and TRBJ2-7, with TRBD1 identical over 7 bases. Losses at the gene ends were 0 bases for V and 0 bases for J; bases not matched to a gene: 5. CDR1 is LGHNA, CDR2 YNFKEQ, per germline. This CDR3 comprises 16 residues. The CDR3 DNA is TGTGCCAGCAGCCAAGAAAGGGGGCGCGTCTCCTACGAGCAGTACTTC. As protein: CASSQERGRVSYEQYF.

The V call is TRBV9, the J call TRBJ1-1; D is undetermined. CDR3 length: 14 residues. With 0 bases removed from V and 2 bases from J, the gap between germline ends came to 8 bases. The germline V gene encodes CDR1 SGDLS and CDR2 YYNGEE. The CDR3 coding sequence is TGTGCCAGCAGCGTAGCTGGGAGTAACACTGAAGCTTTCTTT. Translating gives CASSVAGSNTEAFF.

The genes are TRBV30 and TRBJ1-2; tentatively, D is TRBD1 (6 bases). CDR1 and CDR2 (germline): GTSNPN, SVGIG (reference sequence). The CDR3 runs 12 residues. The V end was cut by 2 bases, the J end by 8 bases, with 12 bases between. The DNA for the CDR3 is TGTGCCTGGAGTCACAGGGCGGAAGGCTACACCTTC. The encoded protein is CAWSHRAEGYTF.